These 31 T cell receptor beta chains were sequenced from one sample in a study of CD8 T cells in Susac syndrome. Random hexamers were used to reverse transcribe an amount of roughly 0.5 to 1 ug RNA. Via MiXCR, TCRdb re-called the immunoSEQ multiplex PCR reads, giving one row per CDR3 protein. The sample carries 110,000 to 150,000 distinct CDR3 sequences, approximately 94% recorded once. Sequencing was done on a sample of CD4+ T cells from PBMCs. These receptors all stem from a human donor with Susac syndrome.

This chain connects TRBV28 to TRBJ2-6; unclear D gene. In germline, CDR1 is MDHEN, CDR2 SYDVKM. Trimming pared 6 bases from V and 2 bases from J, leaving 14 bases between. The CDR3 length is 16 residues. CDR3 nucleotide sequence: TGTGCCAGCAGCAGGATTACGGGCACTGGGGCCAACGTCCTGACTTTC. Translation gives CASSRITGTGANVLTF.

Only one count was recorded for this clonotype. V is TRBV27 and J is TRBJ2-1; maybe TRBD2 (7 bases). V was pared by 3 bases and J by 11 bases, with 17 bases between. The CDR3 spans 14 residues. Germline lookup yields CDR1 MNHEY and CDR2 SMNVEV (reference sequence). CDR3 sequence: CASSLGGAVNKQFF. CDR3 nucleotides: TGTGCCAGCAGTTTGGGGGGGGCGGTCAACAAGCAGTTCTTC.

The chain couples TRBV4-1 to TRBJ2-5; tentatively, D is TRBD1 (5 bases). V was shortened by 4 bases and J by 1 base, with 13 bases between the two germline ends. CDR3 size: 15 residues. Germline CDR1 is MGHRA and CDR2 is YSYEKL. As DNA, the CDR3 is TGCGCCAGCAGCCTCGACCAGGGCAGCCAAGAGACCCAGTACTTC. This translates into CASSLDQGSQETQYF.

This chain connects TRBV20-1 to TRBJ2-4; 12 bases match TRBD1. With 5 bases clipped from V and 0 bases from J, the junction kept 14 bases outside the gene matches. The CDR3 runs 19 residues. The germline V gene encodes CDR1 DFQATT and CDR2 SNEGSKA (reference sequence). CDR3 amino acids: CSAPLYRDRGLEAKNIQYF. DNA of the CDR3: TGCAGTGCTCCACTTTACCGGGACAGGGGGCTGGAAGCCAAAAACATTCAGTACTTC.

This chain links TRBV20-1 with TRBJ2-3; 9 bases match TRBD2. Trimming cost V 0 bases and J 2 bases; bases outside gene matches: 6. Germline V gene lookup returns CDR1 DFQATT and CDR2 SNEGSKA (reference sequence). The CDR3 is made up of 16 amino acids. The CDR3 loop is CSARDLSSGDTDTQYF. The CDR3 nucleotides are TGCAGTGCTAGAGATTTGTCTAGCGGGGACACAGATACGCAGTATTTT.

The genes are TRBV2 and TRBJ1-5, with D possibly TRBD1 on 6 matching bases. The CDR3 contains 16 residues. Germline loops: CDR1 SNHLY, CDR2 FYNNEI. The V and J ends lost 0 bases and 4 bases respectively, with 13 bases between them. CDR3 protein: CASSEAGNRANQPQHF. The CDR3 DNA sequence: TGTGCCAGCAGTGAAGCAGGTAACAGGGCTAATCAGCCCCAGCATTTT.

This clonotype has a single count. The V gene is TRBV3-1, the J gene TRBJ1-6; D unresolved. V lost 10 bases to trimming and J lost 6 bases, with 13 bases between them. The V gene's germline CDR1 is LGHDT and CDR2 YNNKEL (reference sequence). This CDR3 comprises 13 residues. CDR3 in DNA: TGTGCCACAGGAGCCGGACCTAATTCACCCCTCCACTTT. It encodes CATGAGPNSPLHF.

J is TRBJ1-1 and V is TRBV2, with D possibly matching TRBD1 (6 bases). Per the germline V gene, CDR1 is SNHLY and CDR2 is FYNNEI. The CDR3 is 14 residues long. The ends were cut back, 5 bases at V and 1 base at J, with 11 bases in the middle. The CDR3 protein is CASSRETGNTEAFF. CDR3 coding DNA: TGTGCCAGCAGTCGCGAGACAGGGAACACTGAAGCTTTCTTT.

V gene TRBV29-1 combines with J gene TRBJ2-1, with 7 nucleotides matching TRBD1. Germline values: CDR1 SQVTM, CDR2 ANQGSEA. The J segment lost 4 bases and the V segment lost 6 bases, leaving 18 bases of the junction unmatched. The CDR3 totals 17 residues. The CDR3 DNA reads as TGCAGCGTCGTGGACAGGCGAGACCCTAGCTCTTACAATGAGCAGTTCTTC. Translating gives CSVVDRRDPSSYNEQFF.

The CDR3 DNA reads as TGTGCCAGCTCACCAGACGTCGGGGAGCTGTTTTTT. Translation: CASSPDVGELFF. This rearrangement joins TRBV18 to TRBJ2-2; no clear D gene. The CDR3 has 12 residues. The ends were cut back, 2 bases at V and 7 bases at J, with 5 bases in the middle. Germline V gene lookup returns CDR1 KGHSH and CDR2 LQKENI.

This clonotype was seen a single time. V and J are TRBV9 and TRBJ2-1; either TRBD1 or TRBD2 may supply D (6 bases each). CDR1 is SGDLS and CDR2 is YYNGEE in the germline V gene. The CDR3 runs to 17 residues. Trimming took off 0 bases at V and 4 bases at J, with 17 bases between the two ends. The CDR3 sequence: CASSVVDFAGQYNEQFF. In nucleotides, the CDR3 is TGTGCCAGCAGCGTAGTGGATTTTGCGGGACAATACAATGAGCAGTTCTTC.

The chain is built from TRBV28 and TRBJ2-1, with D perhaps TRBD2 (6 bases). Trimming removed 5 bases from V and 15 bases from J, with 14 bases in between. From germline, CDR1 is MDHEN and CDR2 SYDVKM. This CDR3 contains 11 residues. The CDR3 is CASSGGTWLFF. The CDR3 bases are TGTGCCAGCAGTGGAGGGACGTGGTTGTTCTTC.

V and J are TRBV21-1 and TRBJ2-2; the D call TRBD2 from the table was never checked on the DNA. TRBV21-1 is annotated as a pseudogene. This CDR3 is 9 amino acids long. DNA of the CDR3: TGTGCCCCCTCAGGGGAGCTGTTTTTT. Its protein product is CAPSGELFF.

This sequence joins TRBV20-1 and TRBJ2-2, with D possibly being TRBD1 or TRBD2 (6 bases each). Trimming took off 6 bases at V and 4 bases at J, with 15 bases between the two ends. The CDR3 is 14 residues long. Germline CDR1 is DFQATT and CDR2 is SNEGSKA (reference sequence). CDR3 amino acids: CSAQAGHTTGELFF. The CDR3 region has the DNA TGCAGTGCGCAGGCGGGACACACCACCGGGGAGCTGTTTTTT.

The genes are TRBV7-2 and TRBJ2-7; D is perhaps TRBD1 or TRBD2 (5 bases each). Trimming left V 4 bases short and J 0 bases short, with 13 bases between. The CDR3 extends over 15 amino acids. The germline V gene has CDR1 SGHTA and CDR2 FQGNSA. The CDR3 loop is CASSSGPQSSYEQYF. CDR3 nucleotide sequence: TGTGCCAGCAGCTCGGGACCACAAAGCTCCTACGAGCAGTACTTC.

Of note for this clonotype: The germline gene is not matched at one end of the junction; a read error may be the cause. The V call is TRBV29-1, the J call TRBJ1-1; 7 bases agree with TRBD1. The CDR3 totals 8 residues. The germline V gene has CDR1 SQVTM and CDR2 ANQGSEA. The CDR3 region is CSVQGQNF. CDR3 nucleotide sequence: TGCAGCGTCCAGGGACAGAACTTT. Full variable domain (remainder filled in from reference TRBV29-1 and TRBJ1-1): SAVISQKPSRDICQRGTSLTIQCQVDSQVTMMFWYRQQPGQSLTLIATANQGSEATYESGFVIDKFPISRPNLTFSTLTVSNMSPEDSSIYLCSVQGQNFGQGTRLTVV.

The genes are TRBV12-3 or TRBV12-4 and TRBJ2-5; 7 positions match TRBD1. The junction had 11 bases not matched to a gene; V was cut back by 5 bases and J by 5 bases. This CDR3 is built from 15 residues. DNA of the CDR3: TGTGCCAGCAGTCGACAGGGCGTCCCGTTGGAGACCCAGTACTTC. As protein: CASSRQGVPLETQYF.

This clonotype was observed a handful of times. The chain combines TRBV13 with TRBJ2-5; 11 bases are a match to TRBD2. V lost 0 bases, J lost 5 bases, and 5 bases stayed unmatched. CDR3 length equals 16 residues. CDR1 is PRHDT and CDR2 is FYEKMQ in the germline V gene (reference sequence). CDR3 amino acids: CASSLGTSGGLETQYF. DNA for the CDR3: TGTGCCAGCAGCTTAGGCACTAGCGGGGGTTTGGAGACCCAGTACTTC.

The CDR3 protein is CASSYSGVGTYGYTF. In DNA, the CDR3 is TGTGCCAGCAGTTACTCGGGGGTGGGGACCTATGGCTACACCTTC. The chain combines TRBV6-5 with TRBJ1-2, with D possibly being TRBD1 (5 bases). Germline V gives CDR1 MNHEY, CDR2 SVGAGI. The CDR3 covers 15 residues. Trimming removed 0 bases at V and 4 bases at J, with 12 bases between.

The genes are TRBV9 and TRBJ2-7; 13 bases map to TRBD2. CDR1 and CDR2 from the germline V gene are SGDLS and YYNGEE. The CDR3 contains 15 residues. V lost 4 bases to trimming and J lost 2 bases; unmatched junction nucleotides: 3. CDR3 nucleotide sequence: TGTGCCAGCAGCCCTACTAGCGGGGGGGCCTACGAGCAGTACTTC. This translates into CASSPTSGGAYEQYF.

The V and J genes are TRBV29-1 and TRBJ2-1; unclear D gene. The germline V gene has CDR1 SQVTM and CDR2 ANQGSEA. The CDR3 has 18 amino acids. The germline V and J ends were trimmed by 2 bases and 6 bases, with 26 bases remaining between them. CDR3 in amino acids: CSVEQVGRSLTAINEQFF. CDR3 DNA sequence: TGCAGCGTTGAACAGGTGGGCAGGTCCCTCACAGCCATCAATGAGCAGTTCTTC.

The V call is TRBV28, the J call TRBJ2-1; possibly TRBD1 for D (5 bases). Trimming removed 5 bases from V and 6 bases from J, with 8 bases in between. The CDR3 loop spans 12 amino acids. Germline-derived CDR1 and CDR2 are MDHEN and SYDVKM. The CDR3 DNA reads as TGTGCCAGCAGTACCACAGGCAATGAGCAGTTCTTC. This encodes CASSTTGNEQFF. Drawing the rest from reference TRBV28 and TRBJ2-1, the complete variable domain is DVKVTQSSRYLVKRTGEKVFLECVQDMDHENMFWYRQDPGLGLRLIYFSYDVKMKEKGDIPEGYSVSREKKERFSLILESASTNQTSMYLCASSTTGNEQFFGPGTRLTVL.

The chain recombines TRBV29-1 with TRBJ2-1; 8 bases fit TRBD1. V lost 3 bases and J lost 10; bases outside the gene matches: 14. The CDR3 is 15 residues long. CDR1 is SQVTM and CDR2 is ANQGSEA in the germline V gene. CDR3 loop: CSVEEPGGYGGEQFF. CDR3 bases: TGCAGCGTTGAGGAGCCAGGGGGCTATGGAGGGGAGCAGTTCTTC.

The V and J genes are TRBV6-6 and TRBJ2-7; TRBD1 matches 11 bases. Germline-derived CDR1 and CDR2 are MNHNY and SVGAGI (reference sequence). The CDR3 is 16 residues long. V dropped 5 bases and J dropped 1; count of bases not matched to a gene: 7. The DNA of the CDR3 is TGTGCCAGCAGTGGAACCGGGACAGGGGGTTCCTACGAGCAGTACTTC. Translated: CASSGTGTGGSYEQYF.

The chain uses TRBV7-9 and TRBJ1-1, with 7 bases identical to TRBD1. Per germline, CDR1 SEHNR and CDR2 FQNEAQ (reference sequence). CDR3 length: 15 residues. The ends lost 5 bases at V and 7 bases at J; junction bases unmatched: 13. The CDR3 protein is CASSPWTGVTREAFF. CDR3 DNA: TGTGCCAGCAGCCCTTGGACAGGAGTGACGCGTGAAGCTTTCTTT.

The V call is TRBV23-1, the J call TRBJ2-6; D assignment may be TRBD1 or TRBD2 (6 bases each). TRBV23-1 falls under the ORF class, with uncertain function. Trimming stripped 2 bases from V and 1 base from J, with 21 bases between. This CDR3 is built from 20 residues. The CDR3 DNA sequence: TGCGCCAGCAGTCAAAACCTCAGACAGGAGGGACCTTCTGGGGCCAACGTCCTGACTTTC. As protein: CASSQNLRQEGPSGANVLTF.

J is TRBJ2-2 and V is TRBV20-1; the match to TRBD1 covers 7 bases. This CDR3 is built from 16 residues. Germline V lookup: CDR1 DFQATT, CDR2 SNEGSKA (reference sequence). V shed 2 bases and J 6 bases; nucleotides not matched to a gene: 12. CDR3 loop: CSARSHGRGPAGELFF. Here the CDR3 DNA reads TGCAGTGCTAGATCCCATGGTAGGGGGCCGGCCGGGGAGCTGTTTTTT.

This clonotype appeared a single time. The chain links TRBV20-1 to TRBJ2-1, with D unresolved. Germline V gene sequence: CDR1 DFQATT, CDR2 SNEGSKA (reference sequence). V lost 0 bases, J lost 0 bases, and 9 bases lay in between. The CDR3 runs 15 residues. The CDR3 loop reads CSARDGLSSYNEQFF. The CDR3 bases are TGCAGTGCTAGAGATGGCCTGAGCTCCTACAATGAGCAGTTCTTC.

Here the CDR3 reads CASSSSEGRRETQYF. For the CDR3, the DNA is TGTGCCAGCAGCTCTTCGGAGGGGAGGAGAGAGACCCAGTACTTC. The chain couples TRBV7-9 to TRBJ2-5, with D perhaps TRBD2 (6 bases). In germline, CDR1 is SEHNR, CDR2 FQNEAQ (reference sequence). Trimming removed 4 bases from V and 4 bases from J, with 16 bases in between. CDR3 size: 15 residues.

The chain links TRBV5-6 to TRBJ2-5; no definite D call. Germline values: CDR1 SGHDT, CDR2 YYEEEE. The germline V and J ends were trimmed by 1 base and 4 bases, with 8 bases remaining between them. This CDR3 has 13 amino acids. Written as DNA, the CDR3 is TGTGCCAGCAGCTTGTTAACTGGAGAGACCCAGTACTTC. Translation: CASSLLTGETQYF.

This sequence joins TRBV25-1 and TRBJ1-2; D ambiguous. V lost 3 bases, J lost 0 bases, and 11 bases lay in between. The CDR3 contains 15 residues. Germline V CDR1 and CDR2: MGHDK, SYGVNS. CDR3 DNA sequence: TGTGCCAGCAGTGACCTGGACGGGACTAACTATGGCTACACCTTC. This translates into CASSDLDGTNYGYTF.